Described below is a single TCR beta chain sequence and its context. Time point here: pre-treatment baseline. Trimming at V came to 0 bases and at J to 9 bases, leaving 6 bases not matched to a gene. From germline, CDR1 is KGHSH and CDR2 LQKENI. The CDR3 covers 15 residues. This entry belongs to a study of blood T cell dynamics during melanoma immunotherapy. Measured with immunoSEQ multiplex PCR; TCRdb has only the in-frame clones, and not every one. Among around 20,000 clones listed, approximately 89% were seen once. V gene TRBV18 combines with J gene TRBJ2-1, with 9 bases fitting TRBD2. The origin of this receptor is a human donor with melanoma. The sequencing here drew on blood, taken from a patient treated with checkpoint blockade. CDR3 amino acids: CASSPPTAGGREQFF. CDR3 sequence (DNA): TGTGCCAGCTCACCACCTACAGCGGGAGGCCGTGAGCAGTTCTTC.